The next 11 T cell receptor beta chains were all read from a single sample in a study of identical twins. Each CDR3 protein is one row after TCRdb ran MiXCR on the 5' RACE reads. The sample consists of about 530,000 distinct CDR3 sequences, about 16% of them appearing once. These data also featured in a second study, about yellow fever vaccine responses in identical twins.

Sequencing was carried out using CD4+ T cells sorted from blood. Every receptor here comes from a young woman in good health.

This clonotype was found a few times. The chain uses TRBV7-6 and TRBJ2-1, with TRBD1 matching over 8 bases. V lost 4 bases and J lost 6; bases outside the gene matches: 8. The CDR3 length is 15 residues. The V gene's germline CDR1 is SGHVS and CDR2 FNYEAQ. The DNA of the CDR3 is TGTGCCAGCAGCTCAGGGGGCGTTGGGCTCAATGAGCAGTTCTTC. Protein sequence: CASSSGGVGLNEQFF. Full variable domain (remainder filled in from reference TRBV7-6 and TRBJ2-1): GAGVSQSPRYKVTKRGQDVALRCDPISGHVSLYWYRQALGQGPEFLTYFNYEAQQDKSGLPNDRFSAERPEGSISTLTIQRTEQRDSAMYRCASSSGGVGLNEQFFGPGTRLTVL.

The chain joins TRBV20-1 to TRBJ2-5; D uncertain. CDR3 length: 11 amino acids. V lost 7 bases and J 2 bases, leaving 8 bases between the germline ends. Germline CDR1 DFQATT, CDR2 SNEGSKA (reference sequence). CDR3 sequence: CSVPLQETQYF. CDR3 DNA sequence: TGCAGTGTCCCCCTTCAAGAGACCCAGTACTTC.

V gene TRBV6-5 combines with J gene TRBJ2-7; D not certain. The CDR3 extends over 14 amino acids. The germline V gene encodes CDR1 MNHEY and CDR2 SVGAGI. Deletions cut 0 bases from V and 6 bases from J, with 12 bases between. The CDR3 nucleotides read TGTGCCAGCAGTTACTCGGCCAAAGGGCTCGAGCAGTACTTC. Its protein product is CASSYSAKGLEQYF.

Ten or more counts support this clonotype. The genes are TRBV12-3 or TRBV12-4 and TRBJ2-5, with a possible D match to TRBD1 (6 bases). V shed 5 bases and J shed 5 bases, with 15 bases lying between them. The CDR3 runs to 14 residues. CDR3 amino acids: CASSPSTGRETQYF. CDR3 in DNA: TGTGCCAGCAGTCCGTCGACAGGCCGGGAGACCCAGTACTTC.

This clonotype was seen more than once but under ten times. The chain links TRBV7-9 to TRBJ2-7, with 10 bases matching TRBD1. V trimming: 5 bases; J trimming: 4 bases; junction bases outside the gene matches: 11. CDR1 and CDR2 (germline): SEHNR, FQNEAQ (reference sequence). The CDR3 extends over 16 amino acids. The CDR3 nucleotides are TGTGCCAGCAGCCCGCCCTTGGGACAGGGGACATACGAGCAGTACTTC. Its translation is CASSPPLGQGTYEQYF.

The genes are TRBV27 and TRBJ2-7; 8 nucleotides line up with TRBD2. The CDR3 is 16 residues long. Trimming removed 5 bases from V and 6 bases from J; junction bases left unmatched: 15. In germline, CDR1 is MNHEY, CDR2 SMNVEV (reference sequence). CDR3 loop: CASSPGRVAGGLEQYV. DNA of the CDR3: TGTGCCAGCAGTCCCGGGAGGGTAGCGGGTGGTCTCGAGCAGTACGTC.

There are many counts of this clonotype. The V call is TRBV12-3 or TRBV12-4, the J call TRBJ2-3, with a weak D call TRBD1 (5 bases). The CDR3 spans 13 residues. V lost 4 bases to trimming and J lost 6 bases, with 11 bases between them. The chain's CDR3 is CASSWGPDDTQYF. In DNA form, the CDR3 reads TGTGCCAGCAGTTGGGGCCCTGACGATACGCAGTATTTT.

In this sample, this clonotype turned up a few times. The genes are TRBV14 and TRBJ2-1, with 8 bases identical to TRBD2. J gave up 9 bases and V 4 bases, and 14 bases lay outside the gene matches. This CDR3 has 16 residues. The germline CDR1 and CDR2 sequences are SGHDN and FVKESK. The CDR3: CASSRLGLDHRTEQFF. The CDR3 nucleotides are TGTGCCAGCAGCCGCCTGGGACTAGACCACCGGACTGAGCAGTTCTTC.

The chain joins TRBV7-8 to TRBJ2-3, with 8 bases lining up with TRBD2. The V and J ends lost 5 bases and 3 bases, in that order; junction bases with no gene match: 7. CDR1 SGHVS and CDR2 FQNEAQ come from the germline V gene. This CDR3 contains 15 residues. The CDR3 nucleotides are TGTGCCAGCAGCACCACTAGCGGAGCGACAGATACGCAGTATTTT. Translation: CASSTTSGATDTQYF. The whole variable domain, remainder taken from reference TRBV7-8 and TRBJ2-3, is GAGVSQSPRYKVAKRGQDVALRCDPISGHVSLFWYQQALGQGPEFLTYFQNEAQLDKSGLPSDRFFAERPEGSVSTLKIQRTQQEDSAVYLCASSTTSGATDTQYFGPGTRLTVL.

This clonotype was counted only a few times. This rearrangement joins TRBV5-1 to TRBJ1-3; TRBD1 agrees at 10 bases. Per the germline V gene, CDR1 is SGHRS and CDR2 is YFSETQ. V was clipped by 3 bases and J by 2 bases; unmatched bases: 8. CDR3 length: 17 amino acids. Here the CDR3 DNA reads TGCGCCAGCAGCTGGACAGCCGGGACAGGGGCTGGAAACACCATATATTTT. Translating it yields CASSWTAGTGAGNTIYF.

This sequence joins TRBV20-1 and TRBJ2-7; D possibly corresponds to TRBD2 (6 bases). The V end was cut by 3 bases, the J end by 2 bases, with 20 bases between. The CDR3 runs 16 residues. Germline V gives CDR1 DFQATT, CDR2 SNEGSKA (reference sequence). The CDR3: CSASAGMGGPTYEQYF. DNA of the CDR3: TGCAGTGCTAGCGCCGGGATGGGAGGCCCGACCTACGAGCAGTACTTC.